This T cell receptor (beta chain) was recovered during a study of T-cell reconstitution after alpha-beta-depleted transplantation in children. The table lists this clonotype with many counts. For TCRbeta, the library was prepared with unique molecular identifiers. A single record per CDR3 protein comes from TCRdb applying MiXCR to the PCR reads. The sample includes about 600,000 distinct CDR3 sequences, 10% to 15% seen only once; the top ten take roughly 2.3%. V gave up 6 bases and J gave up 2 bases; unmatched junction bases: 8. CDR1 and CDR2 (germline): DFQATT, SNEGSKA (reference sequence). The CDR3 totals 14 residues.

The sample in question was PBMCs, mostly from graft donor cells, obtained 360 days after TCRalphabeta/CD19-depleted stem cell transplant. The genes are TRBV20-1 and TRBJ2-3; TRBD2 aligns across 7 bases. This receptor was obtained from a male patient aged 10 to 17 who had a stem cell transplant for acute myeloid leukemia, so the T cells may come from the graft donor. The CDR3 coding sequence is TGCAGTGCGGCGGGAGATGGGTCCACAGATACGCAGTATTTT. Translated: CSAAGDGSTDTQYF.